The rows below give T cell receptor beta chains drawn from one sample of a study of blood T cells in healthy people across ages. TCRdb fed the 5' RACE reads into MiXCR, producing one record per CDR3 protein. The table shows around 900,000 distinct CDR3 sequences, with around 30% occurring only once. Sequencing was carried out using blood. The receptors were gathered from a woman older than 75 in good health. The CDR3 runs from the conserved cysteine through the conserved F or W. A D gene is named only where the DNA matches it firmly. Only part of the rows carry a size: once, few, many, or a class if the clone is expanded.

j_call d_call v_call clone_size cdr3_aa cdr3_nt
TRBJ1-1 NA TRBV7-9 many CASSSPRRGWGNTEAFF TGTGCCAGCAGCTCCCCTAGAAGGGGCTGGGGAAACACTGAAGCTTTCTTT
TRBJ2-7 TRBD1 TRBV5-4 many CASSLNRGFGEQYF TGTGCCAGCAGCTTAAACAGGGGATTTGGCGAGCAGTACTTC
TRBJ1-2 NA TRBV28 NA CASSLAGLINGYTF TGTGCCAGCAGTTTAGCGGGCCTTATCAATGGCTACACCTTC
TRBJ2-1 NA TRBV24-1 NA CATSDPFASNEQFF TGTGCCACCAGTGACCCGTTCGCCAGTAATGAGCAGTTCTTC
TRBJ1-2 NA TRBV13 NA CASSLGYHRDDYGYTF TGTGCCAGCAGCTTGGGGTACCACAGGGATGACTATGGCTACACCTTC
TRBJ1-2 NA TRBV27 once CASSTNPGRGYGYTF TGTGCCAGCAGTACGAACCCGGGCAGGGGCTATGGCTACACCTTC
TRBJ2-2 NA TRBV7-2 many CASSLGGTYGGELFF TGTGCCAGCAGCTTAGGCGGGACCTACGGCGGGGAGCTGTTTTTT
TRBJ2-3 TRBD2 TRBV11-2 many CASSLVAGPRTDTQYF TGTGCCAGCAGCTTAGTAGCGGGGCCCCGCACAGATACGCAGTATTTT
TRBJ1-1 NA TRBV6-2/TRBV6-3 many CASSYRSIDAFF TGTGCCAGCAGTTACAGGTCGATAGATGCTTTCTTT
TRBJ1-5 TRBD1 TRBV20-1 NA CSARGLQGGSNQPQHF TGCAGTGCTAGAGGACTACAGGGGGGAAGCAATCAGCCCCAGCATTTT
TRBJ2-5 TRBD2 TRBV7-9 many CASSFSRLADKETQYF TGTGCCAGCAGCTTCTCTCGGCTAGCGGACAAAGAGACCCAGTACTTC
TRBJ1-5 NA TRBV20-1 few CSARTGSGNQPQHF TGCAGTGCTAGAACAGGGTCGGGCAATCAGCCCCAGCATTTT
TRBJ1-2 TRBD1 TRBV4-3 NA CASSHTAPDRGGYTF TGCGCCAGCAGCCACACTGCCCCCGACAGGGGCGGCTACACCTTC
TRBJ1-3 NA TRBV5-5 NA CASSRTTGNSGNTIYF TGTGCCAGCAGCCGGACTACAGGGAACTCTGGAAACACCATATATTTT
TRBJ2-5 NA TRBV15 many CATSRDRRMMETQYF TGTGCCACCAGCAGAGATCGTAGGATGATGGAGACCCAGTACTTC
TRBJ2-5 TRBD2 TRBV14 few CASSPRAPLAGVNEQYF TGTGCCAGCAGCCCGAGAGCCCCTCTAGCGGGGGTCAATGAGCAGTACTTC
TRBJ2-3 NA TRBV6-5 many CASRPGEGGSRYTQYF TGTGCCAGCAGGCCCGGGGAGGGGGGGAGCAGATATACGCAGTATTTT
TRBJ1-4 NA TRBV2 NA CASRQEVNEKLFF TGTGCCTCTCGACAGGAGGTTAATGAAAAACTGTTTTTT
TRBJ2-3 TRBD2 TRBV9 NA CASSRPKSSGGGTDTQYF TGTGCCAGCAGCCGCCCCAAGTCTAGCGGGGGGGGCACAGATACGCAGTATTTT
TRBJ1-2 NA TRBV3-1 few CASSPGQSANYGYTF TGTGCCAGCAGCCCCGGACAGAGCGCTAACTATGGCTACACCTTC
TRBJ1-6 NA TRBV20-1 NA CSARDQGRGYNSPLHF TGCAGTGCTAGAGATCAGGGAAGGGGATATAATTCACCCCTCCACTTT
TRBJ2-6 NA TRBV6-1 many CASSGRSGANVLTF TGTGCCAGCAGTGGGAGGTCTGGGGCCAACGTCCTGACTTTC
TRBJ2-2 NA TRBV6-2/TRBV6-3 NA CASSYQGTVTGELFF TGTGCCAGCAGTTACCAGGGGACGGTCACCGGGGAGCTGTTTTTT
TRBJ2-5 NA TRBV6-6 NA CASSWRDPGETQYF TGTGCCAGCAGCTGGAGGGACCCTGGAGAGACCCAGTACTTC
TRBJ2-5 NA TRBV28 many CASSLGLREQGETQYF TGTGCCAGCAGTTTAGGGTTAAGGGAACAGGGAGAGACCCAGTACTTC
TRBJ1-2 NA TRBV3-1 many CASSQDLTVSLGYTF TGTGCCAGCAGCCAAGATTTAACGGTCTCCCTTGGCTACACCTTC
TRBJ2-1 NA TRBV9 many CASSKEGDEQFF TGTGCCAGCAGCAAAGAGGGGGATGAGCAGTTCTTC
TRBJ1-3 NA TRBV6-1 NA CASRRTGTAGNTIYF TGTGCCAGCAGACGGACCGGGACGGCTGGAAACACCATATATTTT
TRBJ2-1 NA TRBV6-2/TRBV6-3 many CASSRTRYNEQFF TGTGCCAGCAGTAGAACTAGATACAATGAGCAGTTCTTC
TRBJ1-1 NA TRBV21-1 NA CASSGSRGEAEAFF TGTGCCAGCAGCGGCTCGCGGGGTGAGGCTGAAGCTTTCTTT
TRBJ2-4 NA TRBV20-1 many CSADIGVLAKNIQYF TGCAGTGCCGACATCGGGGTTCTAGCCAAAAACATTCAGTACTTC
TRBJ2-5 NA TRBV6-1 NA CASSELGRGPETQYF TGTGCCAGCAGTGAACTTGGCAGGGGTCCGGAGACCCAGTACTTC
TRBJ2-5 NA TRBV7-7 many CASSLTGASETQYF TGTGCCAGCAGCTTAACCGGGGCATCGGAGACCCAGTACTTC
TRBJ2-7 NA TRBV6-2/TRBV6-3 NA CASSPHGRTSSYEQYF TGTGCCAGCAGTCCCCACGGACGTACGAGCTCCTACGAGCAGTACTTC
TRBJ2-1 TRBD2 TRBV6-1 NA CASTGGIGTSGVYNNEQFF TGTGCCAGCACGGGGGGGATTGGGACTAGCGGGGTATATAACAATGAGCAGTTCTTC
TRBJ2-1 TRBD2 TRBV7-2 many CASTGGLAGYNEQFF TGTGCCAGCACCGGGGGACTAGCGGGTTACAATGAGCAGTTCTTC
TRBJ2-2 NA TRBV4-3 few CASSQGINTGELFF TGCGCCAGCAGCCAAGGGATTAACACCGGGGAGCTGTTTTTT
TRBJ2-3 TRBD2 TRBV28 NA CASRRGSLTDTQYF TGTGCCAGCAGGCGGGGGTCACTCACAGATACGCAGTATTTT
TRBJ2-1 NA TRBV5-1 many CASSFTQRPYNEQFF TGCGCCAGCAGCTTTACACAGAGGCCCTACAATGAGCAGTTCTTC
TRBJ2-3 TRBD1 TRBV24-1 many CATSVSDRYPDTQYF TGTGCCACCAGTGTCTCGGACAGGTACCCAGATACGCAGTATTTT
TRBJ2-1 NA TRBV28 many CASSRQYEQFF TGTGCCAGCAGTAGGCAATATGAGCAGTTCTTC
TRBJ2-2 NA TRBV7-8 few CACARQANTGELFF TGTGCCTGTGCGAGACAGGCGAACACCGGGGAGCTGTTTTTT
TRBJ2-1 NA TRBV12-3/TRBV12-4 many CASRSTGHNEQFF TGTGCCAGCAGGTCGACTGGACACAATGAGCAGTTCTTC
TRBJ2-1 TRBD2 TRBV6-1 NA CASIETSGSFNEQFF TGTGCCAGCATCGAGACTAGCGGGAGTTTTAATGAGCAGTTCTTC
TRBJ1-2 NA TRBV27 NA CACSLSLGRINYGYTF TGTGCCTGCAGTTTATCGTTGGGACGGATTAACTATGGCTACACCTTC
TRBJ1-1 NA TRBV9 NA CASSGVTRLATEAFF TGTGCCAGCAGCGGTGTGACAAGGTTGGCCACTGAAGCTTTCTTT
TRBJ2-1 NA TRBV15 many CATSRRGSSYNEQFF TGTGCCACCAGCAGACGGGGGAGCTCCTACAATGAGCAGTTCTTC